The 30 T cell receptor beta chains in this list originate from one sample, sequenced in a study of T cell repertoires in cytomegalovirus infection. TCRdb re-analysed the reads in MiXCR, keeping a single row per CDR3 protein. Of around 100,000 distinct CDR3 sequences listed, about 15% are singletons. The sample consisted of PBMCs. The receptors stem from a human donor in good health (CMV status not recorded). Some clones in this sample may be carry-over from other donors' samples.

Many counts were recorded for this clonotype. The chain is built from TRBV7-2 and TRBJ1-2, with TRBD1 identical over 12 bases. Trimming at V came to 7 bases and at J to 8 bases, leaving 11 bases not matched to a gene. The CDR3 sequence is 15 residues long. Per germline, CDR1 SGHTA and CDR2 FQGNSA. This chain's CDR3 is CASTLKGQGAQGYTF. CDR3 DNA sequence: TGTGCCAGCACCCTAAAGGGACAGGGGGCGCAGGGCTACACCTTC. The full variable domain, rest sourced from reference TRBV7-2 and TRBJ1-2, is GAGVSQSPSNKVTEKGKDVELRCDPISGHTALYWYRQSLGQGLEFLIYFQGNSAPDKSGLPSDRFSAERTGGSVSTLTIQRTQQEDSAVYLCASTLKGQGAQGYTFGSGTRLTVV.

This clonotype has just a few counts. The V gene is TRBV10-3, the J gene TRBJ2-3; tentatively, D is TRBD1 (7 bases). Germline V lookup: CDR1 ENHRY, CDR2 SYGVKD. CDR3 length: 15 amino acids. V gave up 7 bases and J gave up 3 bases, with 17 bases separating them. The DNA for the CDR3 is TGTGCCATCATGGCTGAGACAGGGAGGACAGATACGCAGTATTTT. Its protein is CAIMAETGRTDTQYF.

This chain uses TRBV19 with TRBJ2-7; 8 bases agree with TRBD1. Unmatched junction bases numbered 10, after V lost 8 bases and J lost 4 bases. The CDR3 runs 14 residues. Germline CDR1 LNHDA, CDR2 SQIVND (reference sequence). The CDR3 sequence: CASSPGQVIYEQYF. Here the CDR3 DNA reads TGTGCCAGTTCTCCGGGACAGGTAATTTACGAGCAGTACTTC.

This clonotype was recorded many times. The chain carries TRBV28 and TRBJ1-1, with D unclear. Trimming cost V 8 bases and J 5 bases, with 12 bases left between them. The CDR3 runs 12 residues. Germline assignment: CDR1 MDHEN and CDR2 SYDVKM. DNA for the CDR3: TGTGCCAGCTGGATTAGGGAAACTGAAGCTTTCTTT. This encodes CASWIRETEAFF.

This clonotype was detected ten times or more. The chain carries TRBV27 and TRBJ1-2; D gene uncertain. Germline V gives CDR1 MNHEY, CDR2 SMNVEV (reference sequence). V lost 5 bases, J lost 8 bases, and 27 bases lay in between. The CDR3 is 17 residues long. The CDR3 loop reads CASSRTGTLTGLGGYTF. CDR3 nucleotides: TGTGCCAGCAGTCGCACCGGAACACTCACCGGGCTGGGGGGCTACACCTTC.

This clonotype was observed many times. The chain couples TRBV7-2 to TRBJ2-7, with 9 bases that match TRBD1. This CDR3 spans 15 amino acids. Looked up from germline, CDR1 is SGHTA and CDR2 is FQGNSA. J gave up 3 bases and V 1 base, and 4 bases lay outside the gene matches. The DNA of the CDR3 is TGTGCCAGCAGCTTAGATGACAGGGGGTACTACGAGCAGTACTTC. Protein: CASSLDDRGYYEQYF.

The chain combines TRBV28 with TRBJ1-3; D is undetermined. There are 13 residues in the CDR3. Trimming left V 6 bases short and J 5 bases short, with 11 bases between. Germline V gene sequence: CDR1 MDHEN, CDR2 SYDVKM. The CDR3 bases are TGTGCCAGCAGCCAACTCGGTAGAAACACCATATATTTT. Translation gives CASSQLGRNTIYF.

This clonotype was recorded a few times. The V call is TRBV10-3, the J call TRBJ2-3, with 8 positions matching TRBD2. This CDR3 spans 15 amino acids. The ends lost 4 bases at V and 2 bases at J; junction bases unmatched: 5. Looked up from germline, CDR1 is ENHRY and CDR2 is SYGVKD. The DNA of the CDR3 is TGTGCCATCAGTGCACAGCGGGGGACCACAGATACGCAGTATTTT. This sequence encodes CAISAQRGTTDTQYF.

This clonotype was detected only a few times. This chain connects TRBV9 to TRBJ2-7, with 8 nucleotides matching TRBD1. V was clipped by 3 bases and J by 5 bases; unmatched bases: 10. The germline CDR1 and CDR2 sequences are SGDLS and YYNGEE. The CDR3 is made up of 15 amino acids. The CDR3 nucleotides are TGTGCCAGCAGCGAGAGACAGGGGCCGGCCGACGAGCAGTACTTC. Translating it yields CASSERQGPADEQYF.

This clonotype was picked up a small number of times. This chain uses TRBV20-1 with TRBJ2-3; D possibly corresponds to TRBD2 (5 bases). Trimming pared 0 bases from V and 5 bases from J, leaving 9 bases between. This CDR3 is built from 13 residues. Germline CDR1 is DFQATT and CDR2 is SNEGSKA (reference sequence). The DNA of the CDR3 is TGCAGTGCTAGAGATCCCAGCGGAGATACGCAGTATTTT. Translation: CSARDPSGDTQYF.

Ten or more counts support this clonotype. This chain uses TRBV6-2 or TRBV6-3 with TRBJ2-6, with a possible D match to TRBD1 (6 bases). CDR1 MNHEY and CDR2 SVGEGT come from the germline V gene. This CDR3 region has 15 residues. V was pared by 7 bases and J by 0 bases, with 10 bases between. The CDR3 DNA follows: TGTGCCAGCACATCACAGGGCTCTGGGGCCAACGTCCTGACTTTC. Amino acids: CASTSQGSGANVLTF.

The rearrangement uses TRBV5-1 and TRBJ1-1; D is perhaps TRBD1 (5 bases). The V gene lost 4 bases and the J gene lost 0 bases, with 10 bases spanning the gap. The CDR3 extends over 14 amino acids. CDR1 and CDR2 from the germline V gene are SGHRS and YFSETQ. The DNA of the CDR3 is TGCGCCAGCAGCCAGGGATCGCTGAACACTGAAGCTTTCTTT. It encodes CASSQGSLNTEAFF.

This clonotype was counted a few times. The CDR3 region is CASRGSFTDTQYF. The CDR3 nucleotides are TGTGCCAGCAGGGGATCTTTCACAGATACGCAGTATTTT. V and J are TRBV6-6 and TRBJ2-3, with no clear D. Germline V gene sequence: CDR1 MNHNY, CDR2 SVGAGI (reference sequence). This CDR3 has 13 amino acids. V was trimmed by 6 bases and J by 2 bases, leaving 9 bases between them.

This chain connects TRBV28 to TRBJ1-2; TRBD1 matches at 7 bases. Germline trimming cut 6 bases from V and 2 bases from J; bases unmatched to any gene: 9. Germline loops: CDR1 MDHEN, CDR2 SYDVKM. CDR3 length: 15 residues. The CDR3 nucleotides are TGTGCCAGCAGCCCGACCGGGACAGTCAACTATGGCTACACCTTC. Residues: CASSPTGTVNYGYTF.

Note on this clonotype: Sequence at one end of the junction differs from germline and may be a read error. J is TRBJ2-5 and V is TRBV7-7, with a tentative D call TRBD2 (7 bases). CDR3 length equals 14 residues. Germline assignment: CDR1 SSHAT and CDR2 FNYEAQ (reference sequence). The CDR3 coding sequence is TGTGCTAGCAGTGTACTAGCGAGGGGGGAGACCCAGTACTTC. Translating it yields CASSVLARGETQYF.

V gene TRBV5-4 combines with J gene TRBJ2-3, with TRBD2 as a possible D gene (6 bases). Germline values: CDR1 SGHNT, CDR2 YYREEE (reference sequence). This CDR3 has 16 residues. Trimming left V 5 bases short and J 0 bases short, with 16 bases between. CDR3 DNA: TGTGCCAGCAGACCCCCCGGGAGCGGTAGCACAGATACGCAGTATTTT. Its protein product is CASRPPGSGSTDTQYF.

This clonotype was seen a few times. The V gene is TRBV3-1, the J gene TRBJ2-5, with 14 bases lining up with TRBD2. The V segment lost 3 bases and the J segment 5 bases; nucleotides outside the gene matches: 5. The CDR3 consists of 16 residues. In germline, CDR1 is LGHDT, CDR2 YNNKEL (reference sequence). CDR3 bases: TGTGCCAGCAGCCAGACGGGACTAGCGGGGGCGGAGACCCAGTACTTC. This gives the protein CASSQTGLAGAETQYF.

This clonotype has only a few counts. This sequence joins TRBV28 and TRBJ2-5, with 7 nucleotides matching TRBD2. Losses at the gene ends were 6 bases for V and 3 bases for J; bases not matched to a gene: 13. The CDR3 covers 16 residues. The germline V gene has CDR1 MDHEN and CDR2 SYDVKM. The CDR3 DNA follows: TGTGCCAGCAGGAACCTGGAGATTGGGGGGGAAGAGACCCAGTACTTC. It yields the protein CASRNLEIGGEETQYF.

This clonotype has only a few counts. The chain uses TRBV14 and TRBJ2-7; D not resolved. CDR1 and CDR2 from the germline V gene are SGHDN and FVKESK. Trimming took off 0 bases at V and 1 base at J, with 7 bases between the two ends. The CDR3 is made up of 14 amino acids. CDR3 sequence (DNA): TGTGCCAGCAGCCAAGATCTCAGGTCCTACGAGCAGTACTTC. Translated, it gives CASSQDLRSYEQYF.

This chain uses TRBV7-2 with TRBJ1-1; 8 nucleotides agree with TRBD1. Unmatched junction bases numbered 11, after V lost 2 bases and J lost 0 bases. The CDR3 spans 18 residues. The germline CDR1 and CDR2 sequences are SGHTA and FQGNSA. CDR3: CASSLRAQGAIMNTEAFF. The CDR3, as DNA: TGTGCCAGCAGCTTAAGGGCCCAGGGGGCAATCATGAACACTGAAGCTTTCTTT. Complete variable domain (other parts from reference TRBV7-2 and TRBJ1-1): GAGVSQSPSNKVTEKGKDVELRCDPISGHTALYWYRQSLGQGLEFLIYFQGNSAPDKSGLPSDRFSAERTGGSVSTLTIQRTQQEDSAVYLCASSLRAQGAIMNTEAFFGQGTRLTVV.

The V and J genes are TRBV2 and TRBJ2-2; 9 nucleotides agree with TRBD2. In germline, CDR1 is SNHLY, CDR2 FYNNEI. The CDR3 totals 16 residues. Trimming took 6 bases from V and 5 from J; bases not matched to a gene: 10. The CDR3 loop is CASRGGRGGRTGELFF. The CDR3 DNA sequence: TGTGCCAGCAGGGGGGGGCGGGGGGGCCGGACCGGGGAGCTGTTTTTT.

In regard to this clonotype: One end of the junction varies from germline; a read error may be responsible. This chain uses TRBV28 with TRBJ1-2; D is undetermined. Germline CDR1 reads MDHEN; CDR2 reads SYDVKM. CDR3 size: 14 residues. The DNA of the CDR3 is TGTGCCAGCACTTTAACAGATGATCGCTATGGCTACACCTTC. Translation: CASTLTDDRYGYTF.

The V gene is TRBV25-1, the J gene TRBJ1-6, with 11 nucleotides matching TRBD1. J gave up 8 bases and V 7 bases, and 1 base lay outside the gene matches. Germline-derived CDR1 and CDR2 are MGHDK and SYGVNS. There are 13 residues in the CDR3. CDR3 amino acids: CASKGQGDSPLHF. In DNA form, the CDR3 reads TGTGCCAGCAAGGGACAGGGGGATTCACCCCTCCACTTT.

This clonotype was counted ten times or more. The chain carries TRBV7-2 and TRBJ1-2; D unclear. V lost 5 bases and J lost 2, with 9 bases in between. This CDR3 region has 13 residues. The germline V gene encodes CDR1 SGHTA and CDR2 FQGNSA. CDR3 sequence reads: CASSPQLNYGYTF. The DNA of the CDR3 is TGTGCCAGCAGCCCCCAGCTAAACTATGGCTACACCTTC. Together with reference TRBV7-2 and TRBJ1-2, the CDR3 gives the full variable domain: GAGVSQSPSNKVTEKGKDVELRCDPISGHTALYWYRQSLGQGLEFLIYFQGNSAPDKSGLPSDRFSAERTGGSVSTLTIQRTQQEDSAVYLCASSPQLNYGYTFGSGTRLTVV.

The V gene is TRBV28, the J gene TRBJ2-5, with D possibly TRBD1 on 5 matching bases. This CDR3 has 14 residues. The V gene's germline CDR1 is MDHEN and CDR2 SYDVKM. Trimming left V 1 base short and J 3 bases short, with 9 bases between. The CDR3 spells CASSLFLGEETQYF. Written as DNA, the CDR3 is TGTGCCAGCAGTTTATTCTTAGGGGAAGAGACCCAGTACTTC.

This clonotype showed up many times. The V gene is TRBV7-3, the J gene TRBJ2-3, with a possible D match to TRBD2 (7 bases). Trimming pared 5 bases from V and 4 bases from J, leaving 19 bases between. The length of the CDR3 is 16 residues. Germline V gene sequence: CDR1 SGHTA, CDR2 FQGTGA. In nucleotides, the CDR3 is TGTGCCAGCAGCCCGGGTTCGGGGGGCCCCGCAGATACGCAGTATTTT. This gives the protein CASSPGSGGPADTQYF.

This clonotype was observed a handful of times. The chain recombines TRBV24-1 with TRBJ1-2, with a tentative D call TRBD1 (5 bases). Germline lookup yields CDR1 KGHDR and CDR2 SFDVKD. The CDR3 loop spans 15 amino acids. V was trimmed by 7 bases and J by 3 bases, leaving 17 bases between them. In nucleotides, the CDR3 is TGTGCCACCAGCGCCGGGACGGAGTCCCACTATGGCTACACCTTC. Its translation is CATSAGTESHYGYTF.

J is TRBJ1-5 and V is TRBV19; D not resolved. This CDR3 spans 15 amino acids. In germline, CDR1 is LNHDA, CDR2 SQIVND (reference sequence). V was clipped by 7 bases and J by 1 base, with 14 bases between them. For the CDR3, the DNA is TGTGCCAGTAAGGTGGATCAAGGGAGCAATCAGCCCCAGCATTTT. Translated: CASKVDQGSNQPQHF.

This clonotype was counted once. Since a much larger clone is just one base distant, this may be a read error. The chain is built from TRBV20-1 and TRBJ2-7, with 13 positions matching TRBD2. The length of the CDR3 is 15 residues. Germline CDR1 is DFQATT and CDR2 is SNEGSKA (reference sequence). The CDR3 DNA reads TGCAGTGTTAGAATGGGACTAGCGGGGAGCTACGAGCAGTACTTC. Translation: CSVRMGLAGSYEQYF.

The rearrangement uses TRBV11-2 and TRBJ2-2; no clear D. The CDR3 extends over 15 amino acids. Between the trimmed V and J ends, which lost 5 bases and 4 bases, there was a span of 14 bases. From germline, CDR1 is SGHAT and CDR2 FQNNGV. The CDR3 DNA is TGTGCCAGCAGCCTAAGCCCTGGGCCCACCGGGGAGCTGTTTTTT. This codes for CASSLSPGPTGELFF.